The clone carrying this TCR beta chain has a single count. This CDR3 comprises 14 residues. Trimming took off 5 bases at V and 4 bases at J, with 14 bases between the two ends. Germline-derived CDR1 and CDR2 are SNHLY and FYNNEI. Original methodology: Estimated nucleated cell counts came from reference gene primer amplification. Sequencing was performed with immunoSEQ multiplex PCR; in TCRdb, only in-frame clones are kept and a portion is missing. Clone size and the V and J calls come from that table; the DNA yielded D and trimming. The sample comprises some 320,000 clones, approximately 88% of which are singletons, and under 8% rests with the top ten. This sample was included in a study of blood T cell repertoires in COVID-19. As for the study in general: The samples span acute and convalescent COVID-19 from the United States, Italy and Spain. PBMCs, B-cell-depleted T cells, or T cells provided the cDNA or gDNA that made up the material.

Sample: peripheral blood. The V and J genes are TRBV2 and TRBJ1-1; D not certain. The clonotype was recovered from a woman in her thirties who had recovered from COVID-19. CDR3 sequence (DNA): TGTGCCAGCAGTAAAGAGGGCCGGGGCACTGAAGCTTTCTTT. Protein product: CASSKEGRGTEAFF.